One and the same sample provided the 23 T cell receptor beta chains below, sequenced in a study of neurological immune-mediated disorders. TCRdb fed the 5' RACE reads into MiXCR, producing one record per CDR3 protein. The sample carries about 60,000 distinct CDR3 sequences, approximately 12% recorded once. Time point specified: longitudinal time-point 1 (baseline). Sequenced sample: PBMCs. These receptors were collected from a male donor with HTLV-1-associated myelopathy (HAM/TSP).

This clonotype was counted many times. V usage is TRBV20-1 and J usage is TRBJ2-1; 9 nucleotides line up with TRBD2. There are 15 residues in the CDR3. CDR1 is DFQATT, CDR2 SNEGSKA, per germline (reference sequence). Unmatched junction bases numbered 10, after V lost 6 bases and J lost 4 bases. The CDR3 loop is CSAMGRGGFYNEQFF. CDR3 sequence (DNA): TGCAGTGCCATGGGGCGGGGGGGCTTTTACAATGAGCAGTTCTTC.

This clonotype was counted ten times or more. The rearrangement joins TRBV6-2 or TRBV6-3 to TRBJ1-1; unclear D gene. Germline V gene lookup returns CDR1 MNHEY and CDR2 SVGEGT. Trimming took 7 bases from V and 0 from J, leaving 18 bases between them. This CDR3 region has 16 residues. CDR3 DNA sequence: TGTGCCAGCACTCCCTTCCCGACACCCATGAACACTGAAGCTTTCTTT. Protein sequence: CASTPFPTPMNTEAFF.

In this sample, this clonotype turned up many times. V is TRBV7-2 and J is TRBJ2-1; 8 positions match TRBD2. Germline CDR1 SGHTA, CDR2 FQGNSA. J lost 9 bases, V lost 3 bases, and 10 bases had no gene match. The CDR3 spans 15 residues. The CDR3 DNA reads TGTGCCAGCAGCTTTGAGACGGGGGGGCTGAGTGAGCAGTTCTTC. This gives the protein CASSFETGGLSEQFF. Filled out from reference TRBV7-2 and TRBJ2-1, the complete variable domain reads GAGVSQSPSNKVTEKGKDVELRCDPISGHTALYWYRQSLGQGLEFLIYFQGNSAPDKSGLPSDRFSAERTGGSVSTLTIQRTQQEDSAVYLCASSFETGGLSEQFFGPGTRLTVL.

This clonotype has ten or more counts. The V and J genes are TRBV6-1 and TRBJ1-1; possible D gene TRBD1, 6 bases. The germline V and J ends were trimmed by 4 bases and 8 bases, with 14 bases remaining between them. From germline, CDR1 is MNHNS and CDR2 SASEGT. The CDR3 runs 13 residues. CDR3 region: CASSGSGTPEAFF. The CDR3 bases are TGTGCCAGCAGTGGGTCAGGGACACCAGAAGCTTTCTTT.

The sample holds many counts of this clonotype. The CDR3 sequence is CASSQGVETQYF. CDR3 coding DNA: TGTGCCAGCAGCCAAGGCGTAGAGACCCAGTACTTC. The V and J genes are TRBV14 and TRBJ2-5; D is uncertain. CDR1 is SGHDN, CDR2 FVKESK, per germline. Trimming took 1 base from V and 4 from J, leaving 4 bases between them. CDR3 length: 12 amino acids.

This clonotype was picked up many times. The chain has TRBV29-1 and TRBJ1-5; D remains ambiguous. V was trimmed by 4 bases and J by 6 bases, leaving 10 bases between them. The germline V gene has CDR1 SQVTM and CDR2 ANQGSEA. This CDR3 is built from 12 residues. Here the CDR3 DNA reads TGCAGCGTTGGGGCAGAGGGTCAGCCCCAGCATTTT. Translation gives CSVGAEGQPQHF.

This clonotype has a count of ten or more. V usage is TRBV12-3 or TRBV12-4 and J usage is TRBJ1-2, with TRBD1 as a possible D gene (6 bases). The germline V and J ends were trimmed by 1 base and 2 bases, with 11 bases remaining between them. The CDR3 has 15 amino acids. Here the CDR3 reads CASSLGQAWNYGYTF. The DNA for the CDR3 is TGTGCCAGCAGTTTAGGACAGGCCTGGAACTATGGCTACACCTTC.

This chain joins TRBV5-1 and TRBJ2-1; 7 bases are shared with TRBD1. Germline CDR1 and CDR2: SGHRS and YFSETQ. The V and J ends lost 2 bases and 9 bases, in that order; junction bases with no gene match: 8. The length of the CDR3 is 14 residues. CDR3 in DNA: TGCGCCAGCAGCTTTGAACAGGGGCGATCTGAGCAGTTCTTC. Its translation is CASSFEQGRSEQFF.

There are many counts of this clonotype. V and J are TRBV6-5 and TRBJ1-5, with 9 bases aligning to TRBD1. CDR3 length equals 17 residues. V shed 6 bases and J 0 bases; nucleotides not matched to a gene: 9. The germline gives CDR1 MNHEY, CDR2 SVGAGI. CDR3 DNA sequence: TGTGCCAGCAGCCCCCGACAGGGGGGGGATAGCAATCAGCCCCAGCATTTT. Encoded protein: CASSPRQGGDSNQPQHF.

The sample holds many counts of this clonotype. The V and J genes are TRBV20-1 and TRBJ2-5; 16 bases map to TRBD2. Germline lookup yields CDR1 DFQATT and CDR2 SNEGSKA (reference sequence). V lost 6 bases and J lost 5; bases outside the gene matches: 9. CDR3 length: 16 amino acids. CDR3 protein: CSATGLAGGQGETQYF. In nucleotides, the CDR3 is TGCAGTGCAACGGGACTAGCGGGGGGGCAGGGGGAGACCCAGTACTTC.

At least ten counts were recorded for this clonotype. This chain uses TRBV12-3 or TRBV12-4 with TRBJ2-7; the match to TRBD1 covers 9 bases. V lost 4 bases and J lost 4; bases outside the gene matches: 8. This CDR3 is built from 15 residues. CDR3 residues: CASSSTGTGMYEQYF. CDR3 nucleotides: TGTGCCAGCAGTTCGACCGGGACAGGGATGTACGAGCAGTACTTC.

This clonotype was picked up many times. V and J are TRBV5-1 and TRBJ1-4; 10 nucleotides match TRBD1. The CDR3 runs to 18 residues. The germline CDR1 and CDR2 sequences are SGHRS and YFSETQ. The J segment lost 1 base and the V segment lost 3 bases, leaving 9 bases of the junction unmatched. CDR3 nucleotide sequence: TGCGCCAGCAGCTGGTTGACGGGACAGGGGAAAACTAATGAAAAACTGTTTTTT. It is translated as CASSWLTGQGKTNEKLFF.

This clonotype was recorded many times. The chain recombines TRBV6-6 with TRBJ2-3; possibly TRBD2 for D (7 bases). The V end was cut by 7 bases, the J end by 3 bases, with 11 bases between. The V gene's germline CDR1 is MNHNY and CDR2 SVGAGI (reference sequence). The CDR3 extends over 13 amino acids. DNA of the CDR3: TGTGCCAGCACGGGGGGCCGGACAGATACGCAGTATTTT. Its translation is CASTGGRTDTQYF.

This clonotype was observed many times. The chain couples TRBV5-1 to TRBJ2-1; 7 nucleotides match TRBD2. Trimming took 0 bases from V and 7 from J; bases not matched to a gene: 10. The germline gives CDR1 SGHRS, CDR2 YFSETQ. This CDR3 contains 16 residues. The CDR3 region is CASSLGGLSLRNEQFF. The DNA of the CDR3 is TGCGCCAGCAGCTTGGGGGGACTATCGCTTCGGAATGAGCAGTTCTTC. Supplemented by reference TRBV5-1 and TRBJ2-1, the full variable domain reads KAGVTQTPRYLIKTRGQQVTLSCSPISGHRSVSWYQQTPGQGLQFLFEYFSETQRNKGNFPGRFSGRQFSNSRSEMNVSTLELGDSALYLCASSLGGLSLRNEQFFGPGTRLTVL.

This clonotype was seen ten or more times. The CDR3 DNA reads TGTGCCAGCAGTTTAGGGAAGGGCAATCAGCCCCAGCATTTT. Amino acids: CASSLGKGNQPQHF. This rearrangement joins TRBV12-3 or TRBV12-4 to TRBJ1-5; no clear D gene. This CDR3 is 14 amino acids long. V lost 1 base and J 2 bases, leaving 6 bases between the germline ends.

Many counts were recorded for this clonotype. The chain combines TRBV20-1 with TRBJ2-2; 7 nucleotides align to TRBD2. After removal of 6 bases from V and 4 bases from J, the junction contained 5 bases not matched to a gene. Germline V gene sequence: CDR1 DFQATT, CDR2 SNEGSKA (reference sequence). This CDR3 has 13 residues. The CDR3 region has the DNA TGCAGTGCACCAGGGACTATCACCGGGGAGCTGTTTTTT. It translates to CSAPGTITGELFF.

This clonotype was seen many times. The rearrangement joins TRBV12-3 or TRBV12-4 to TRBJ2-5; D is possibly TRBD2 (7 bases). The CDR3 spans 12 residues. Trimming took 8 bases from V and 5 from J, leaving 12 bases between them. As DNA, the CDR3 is TGTGCCAGCGGGGGGGCCTGGGAGACCCAGTACTTC. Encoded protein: CASGGAWETQYF.

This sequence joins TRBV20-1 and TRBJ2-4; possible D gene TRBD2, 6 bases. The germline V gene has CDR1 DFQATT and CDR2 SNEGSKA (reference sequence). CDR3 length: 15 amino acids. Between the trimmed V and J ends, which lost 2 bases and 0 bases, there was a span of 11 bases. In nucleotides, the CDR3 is TGCAGTGCTAGATTGGGGGGTCTAGCCAAAAACATTCAGTACTTC. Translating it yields CSARLGGLAKNIQYF.

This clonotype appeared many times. In DNA form, the CDR3 reads TGTGCCAGCAGACGTCTGTCGGGGGGCCGGGGTGAGCAGTTCTTC. Protein sequence: CASRRLSGGRGEQFF. V usage is TRBV6-2 or TRBV6-3 and J usage is TRBJ2-1, with D maybe TRBD2 (7 bases). Germline V gene data show CDR1 as MNHEY and CDR2 as SVGEGT. The CDR3 covers 15 residues. The germline V and J ends were trimmed by 6 bases and 9 bases, with 21 bases remaining between them.

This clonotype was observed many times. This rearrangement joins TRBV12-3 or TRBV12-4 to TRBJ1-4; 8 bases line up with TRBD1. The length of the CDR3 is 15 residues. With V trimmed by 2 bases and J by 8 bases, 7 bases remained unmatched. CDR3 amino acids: CASSLRTGFAEKLFF. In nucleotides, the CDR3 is TGTGCCAGCAGTTTACGGACAGGGTTTGCCGAAAAACTGTTTTTT.

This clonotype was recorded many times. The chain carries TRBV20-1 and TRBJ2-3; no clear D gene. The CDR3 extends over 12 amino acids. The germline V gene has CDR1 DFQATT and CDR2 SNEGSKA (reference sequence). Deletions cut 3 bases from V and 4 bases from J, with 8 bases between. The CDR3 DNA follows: TGCAGTGCTAGGATAGTGGCAGATACGCAGTATTTT. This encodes CSARIVADTQYF.

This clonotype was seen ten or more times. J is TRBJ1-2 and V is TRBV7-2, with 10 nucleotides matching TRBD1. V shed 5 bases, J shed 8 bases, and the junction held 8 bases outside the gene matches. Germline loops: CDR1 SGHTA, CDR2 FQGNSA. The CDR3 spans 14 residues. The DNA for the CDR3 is TGTGCCAGCAGCACGGGACAGGGGTCCCGCGGCTACACCTTC. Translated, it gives CASSTGQGSRGYTF.

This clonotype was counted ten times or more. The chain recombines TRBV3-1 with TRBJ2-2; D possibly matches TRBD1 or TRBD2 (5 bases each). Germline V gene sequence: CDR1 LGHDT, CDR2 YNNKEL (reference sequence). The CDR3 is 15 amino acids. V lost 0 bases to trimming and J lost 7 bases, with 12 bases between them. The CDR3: CASSQERSGHGELFF. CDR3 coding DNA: TGTGCCAGCAGCCAAGAGCGTTCGGGGCACGGGGAGCTGTTTTTT.